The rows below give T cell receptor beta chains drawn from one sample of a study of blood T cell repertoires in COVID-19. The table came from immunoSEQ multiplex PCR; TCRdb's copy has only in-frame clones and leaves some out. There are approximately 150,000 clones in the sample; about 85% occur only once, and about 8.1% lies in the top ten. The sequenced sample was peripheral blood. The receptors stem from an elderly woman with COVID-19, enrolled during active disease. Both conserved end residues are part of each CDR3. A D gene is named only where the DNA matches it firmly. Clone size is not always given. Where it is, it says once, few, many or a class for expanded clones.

CDR3 protein: CASRISGTSSYNEQFF; CDR3 DNA: TGTGCCAGCAGGATTAGCGGGACCAGCTCCTACAATGAGCAGTTCTTC; clone size: .; J gene: TRBJ2-1; V gene: TRBV2; D gene: TRBD2
CDR3 protein: CASRERDQPQHF; CDR3 DNA: TGTGCCAGCCGAGAAAGAGATCAGCCCCAGCATTTT; clone size: once; J gene: TRBJ1-5; V gene: TRBV7-3; D gene: .
CDR3 protein: CASSQTDRDTRGLFF; CDR3 DNA: TGCGCCAGCAGCCAAACGGACAGGGACACGCGAGGACTGTTTTTT; clone size: .; J gene: TRBJ1-4; V gene: TRBV4-1; D gene: TRBD1
CDR3 protein: CASSPGQGRNEKLFF; CDR3 DNA: TGTGCCAGTAGTCCCGGACAGGGAAGAAATGAAAAACTGTTTTTT; clone size: .; J gene: TRBJ1-4; V gene: TRBV19; D gene: TRBD1
CDR3 protein: CASSLLDKNSPLHF; CDR3 DNA: TGCGCCAGCAGCTTGCTGGACAAAAATTCACCCCTCCACTTT; clone size: .; J gene: TRBJ1-6; V gene: TRBV5-1; D gene: .
CDR3 protein: CASSLSRLSGGAGTQYF; CDR3 DNA: TGCGCCAGCAGCTTGTCCCGCCTTAGCGGGGGGGCGGGTACGCAGTATTTT; clone size: .; J gene: TRBJ2-3; V gene: TRBV5-1; D gene: TRBD2
CDR3 protein: CASRLATRTDTQYF; CDR3 DNA: TGTGCCAGCAGACTAGCGACCCGCACAGATACGCAGTATTTT; clone size: few; J gene: TRBJ2-3; V gene: TRBV6-5; D gene: TRBD2
CDR3 protein: CATTPEGARGNTIYF; CDR3 DNA: TGTGCCACCACCCCTGAGGGGGCGCGGGGAAACACCATATATTTT; clone size: .; J gene: TRBJ1-3; V gene: TRBV28; D gene: TRBD1
CDR3 protein: CASTKSSGVKETQYF; CDR3 DNA: TGTGCCAGCACCAAATCGAGCGGGGTAAAAGAGACCCAGTACTTC; clone size: .; J gene: TRBJ2-5; V gene: TRBV6-5; D gene: TRBD2
CDR3 protein: CASSLVPSGYEQYF; CDR3 DNA: TGCGCCAGCAGCTTGGTTCCTAGCGGCTACGAGCAGTACTTC; clone size: .; J gene: TRBJ2-7; V gene: TRBV5-1; D gene: TRBD2
CDR3 protein: CASTGGSSPRGEQYF; CDR3 DNA: TGTGCCAGTACTGGCGGGAGCAGCCCTCGCGGCGAGCAGTACTTC; clone size: .; J gene: TRBJ2-7; V gene: TRBV19; D gene: TRBD2
CDR3 protein: CASSYAAGNEQFF; CDR3 DNA: TGTGCCAGCAGTTACGCAGCCGGGAATGAGCAGTTCTTC; clone size: .; J gene: TRBJ2-1; V gene: TRBV6-5; D gene: .
CDR3 protein: CASSWGNNRGNQPQHF; CDR3 DNA: TGCGCCAGCAGCTGGGGAAATAACAGGGGCAATCAGCCCCAGCATTTT; clone size: few; J gene: TRBJ1-5; V gene: TRBV5-1; D gene: .
CDR3 protein: CASSQLPGGPYGYTF; CDR3 DNA: TGTGCCAGCAGCCAATTACCGGGGGGGCCATATGGCTACACCTTC; clone size: .; J gene: TRBJ1-2; V gene: TRBV14; D gene: .
CDR3 protein: CASSLRGQGLMSIQPQHF; CDR3 DNA: TGTGCCAGCAGTTTAAGGGGACAGGGCCTCATGTCAATTCAGCCCCAGCATTTT; clone size: .; J gene: TRBJ1-5; V gene: TRBV27; D gene: TRBD1
CDR3 protein: CASSLDLGAAGELFF; CDR3 DNA: TGTGCCAGCAGCTTGGACTTAGGGGCGGCCGGGGAGCTGTTTTTT; clone size: .; J gene: TRBJ2-2; V gene: TRBV5-6; D gene: .
CDR3 protein: CASSQELTSGQETQYF; CDR3 DNA: TGTGCCAGCAGCCAAGAATTGACTAGCGGTCAAGAGACCCAGTACTTC; clone size: .; J gene: TRBJ2-5; V gene: TRBV3-1/TRBV3-2; D gene: TRBD2
CDR3 protein: CASSDPAGLNGYTF; CDR3 DNA: TGTGCCAGCAGTGATCCCGCAGGGCTTAATGGCTACACCTTC; clone size: .; J gene: TRBJ1-2; V gene: TRBV6-1; D gene: .
CDR3 protein: CASHLTSELPDTQYF; CDR3 DNA: TGCGCCAGCCACTTAACTAGCGAACTCCCAGATACGCAGTATTTT; clone size: .; J gene: TRBJ2-3; V gene: TRBV5-1; D gene: TRBD2
CDR3 protein: CASSPSGVRAEANEKLFF; CDR3 DNA: TGTGCCAGCTCACCCTCAGGGGTTCGGGCGGAGGCTAATGAAAAACTGTTTTTT; clone size: .; J gene: TRBJ1-4; V gene: TRBV18; D gene: .
CDR3 protein: CASSLHDRKFTIYF; CDR3 DNA: TGTGCCAGCAGCTTACACGACAGAAAATTCACCATATATTTT; clone size: .; J gene: TRBJ1-3; V gene: TRBV7-3; D gene: .
CDR3 protein: CASSVAFSGVGNTIYF; CDR3 DNA: TGTGCCAGCAGCGTAGCCTTTTCAGGGGTCGGAAACACCATATATTTT; clone size: .; J gene: TRBJ1-3; V gene: TRBV9; D gene: .
CDR3 protein: CASSLSGAEAFF; CDR3 DNA: TGCGCCAGCAGCTTGTCCGGAGCTGAAGCTTTCTTT; clone size: once; J gene: TRBJ1-1; V gene: TRBV5-1; D gene: .
CDR3 protein: CASHTSGGAALHF; CDR3 DNA: TGTGCCAGCCATACCTCGGGGGGCGCTGCCCTCCACTTT; clone size: .; J gene: TRBJ1-6; V gene: TRBV28; D gene: .
CDR3 protein: CASSMGRSNQPQHF; CDR3 DNA: TGTGCCAGTAGTATGGGGCGGAGCAATCAGCCCCAGCATTTT; clone size: .; J gene: TRBJ1-5; V gene: TRBV19; D gene: .
CDR3 protein: CASTPYSPNNSPLHF; CDR3 DNA: TGTGCCAGCACCCCGTACTCACCTAATAATTCACCCCTCCACTTT; clone size: .; J gene: TRBJ1-6; V gene: TRBV6-1; D gene: .
CDR3 protein: CASRQRDYEQYF; CDR3 DNA: TGTGCCAGCAGGCAGCGGGACTACGAGCAGTACTTC; clone size: .; J gene: TRBJ2-7; V gene: TRBV2; D gene: TRBD2
CDR3 protein: CASSPTGWDTYNEQFF; CDR3 DNA: TGTGCCAGCTCACCAACGGGATGGGACACCTACAATGAGCAGTTCTTC; clone size: .; J gene: TRBJ2-1; V gene: TRBV18; D gene: .
CDR3 protein: CASSLVVGTGYTF; CDR3 DNA: TGTGCCAGCAGCTTGGTGGTGGGGACAGGCTACACCTTC; clone size: .; J gene: TRBJ1-2; V gene: TRBV5-6; D gene: .
CDR3 protein: CATSRGQDSEQFF; CDR3 DNA: TGTGCCACCTCTAGAGGACAGGATAGTGAGCAGTTCTTC; clone size: .; J gene: TRBJ2-1; V gene: TRBV7-3; D gene: TRBD1
CDR3 protein: CASGEPAYGYTF; CDR3 DNA: TGTGCCAGCGGGGAGCCCGCCTATGGCTACACCTTC; clone size: .; J gene: TRBJ1-2; V gene: TRBV6-5; D gene: .
CDR3 protein: CASSEQGGTEAFF; CDR3 DNA: TGCGCCAGCAGTGAGCAGGGAGGGACTGAAGCTTTCTTT; clone size: .; J gene: TRBJ1-1; V gene: TRBV10-2; D gene: .
CDR3 protein: CASSPSSGGATQYF; CDR3 DNA: TGTGCCAGCAGCCCCAGTAGTGGCGGGGCTACGCAGTATTTT; clone size: .; J gene: TRBJ2-3; V gene: TRBV7-3; D gene: .
CDR3 protein: CASRDYSSYEQYF; CDR3 DNA: TGTGCCAGCAGGGACTATAGCTCCTACGAGCAGTACTTC; clone size: once; J gene: TRBJ2-7; V gene: TRBV3-1/TRBV3-2; D gene: .
CDR3 protein: CASSWREQGGGTQYF; CDR3 DNA: TGTGCCAGCAGCTGGCGGGAGCAGGGAGGAGGGACCCAGTACTTC; clone size: .; J gene: TRBJ2-5; V gene: TRBV5-5; D gene: TRBD2
CDR3 protein: CASSAGGRWTDTQYF; CDR3 DNA: TGTGCCAGCAGCGCAGGGGGTCGTTGGACAGATACGCAGTATTTT; clone size: .; J gene: TRBJ2-3; V gene: TRBV7-9; D gene: TRBD1
CDR3 protein: CASSPTGGWGEKLFF; CDR3 DNA: TGTGCCAGCAGTCCTACAGGGGGCTGGGGTGAAAAACTGTTTTTT; clone size: .; J gene: TRBJ1-4; V gene: TRBV4-2; D gene: TRBD1
CDR3 protein: CASSQEFVGQGISPLHF; CDR3 DNA: TGCGCCAGCAGCCAAGAGTTTGTGGGACAGGGGATTTCACCCCTCCACTTT; clone size: .; J gene: TRBJ1-6; V gene: TRBV4-1; D gene: TRBD1
CDR3 protein: CASGHHSSTVKETQYF; CDR3 DNA: TGTGCCAGCGGACACCACTCGAGTACCGTCAAGGAGACCCAGTACTTC; clone size: .; J gene: TRBJ2-5; V gene: TRBV3-1/TRBV3-2; D gene: .
CDR3 protein: CASSFPGDQPQHF; CDR3 DNA: TGTGCCAGCTCCTTCCCGGGGGATCAGCCCCAGCATTTT; clone size: few; J gene: TRBJ1-5; V gene: TRBV12-3/TRBV12-4; D gene: .
CDR3 protein: CASSFEGSSNQPQHF; CDR3 DNA: TGTGCCAGCAGTTTTGAGGGCAGCAGCAATCAGCCCCAGCATTTT; clone size: .; J gene: TRBJ1-5; V gene: TRBV27; D gene: .
CDR3 protein: CATDGGGSRSEAFF; CDR3 DNA: TGTGCCACCGACGGGGGGGGGAGTCGGTCTGAAGCTTTCTTT; clone size: .; J gene: TRBJ1-1; V gene: TRBV28; D gene: .
CDR3 protein: CSVRRGTGNTGELFF; CDR3 DNA: TGCAGCGTTAGGAGGGGGACAGGGAACACCGGGGAGCTGTTTTTT; clone size: few; J gene: TRBJ2-2; V gene: TRBV29-1; D gene: TRBD1
CDR3 protein: CASSLGGDEKLFF; CDR3 DNA: TGTGCCAGCAGCTTAGGGGGCGATGAAAAACTGTTTTTT; clone size: .; J gene: TRBJ1-4; V gene: TRBV7-9; D gene: .
CDR3 protein: CASSIDQGVGPQHF; CDR3 DNA: TGTGCCAGCTCAATCGACCAGGGGGTCGGGCCCCAGCATTTT; clone size: .; J gene: TRBJ1-5; V gene: TRBV18; D gene: TRBD1
CDR3 protein: CAIRTENQPQHF; CDR3 DNA: TGTGCCATTAGGACAGAGAATCAGCCCCAGCATTTT; clone size: .; J gene: TRBJ1-5; V gene: TRBV24-1; D gene: .
CDR3 protein: CASSLGTGGLNTEAFF; CDR3 DNA: TGTGCCAGCTCGTTGGGGACAGGTGGCCTGAACACTGAAGCTTTCTTT; clone size: .; J gene: TRBJ1-1; V gene: TRBV18; D gene: TRBD1
CDR3 protein: CSASKAPGLAGGADTQYF; CDR3 DNA: TGCAGTGCTAGTAAGGCCCCGGGACTAGCGGGGGGTGCAGATACGCAGTATTTT; clone size: .; J gene: TRBJ2-3; V gene: TRBV20-1; D gene: TRBD2
CDR3 protein: CASSLGTGGSTNYGYTF; CDR3 DNA: TGTGCCAGCAGCCTCGGGACAGGGGGTAGTACTAACTATGGCTACACCTTC; clone size: .; J gene: TRBJ1-2; V gene: TRBV2; D gene: TRBD1
CDR3 protein: CASSYSQQETQYF; CDR3 DNA: TGTGCCAGCAGTTACTCCCAGCAAGAGACCCAGTACTTC; clone size: few; J gene: TRBJ2-5; V gene: TRBV6-5; D gene: .
CDR3 protein: CASSLISPREGYQPQHF; CDR3 DNA: TGTGCCAGCAGTTTAATTAGTCCACGGGAGGGATATCAGCCCCAGCATTTT; clone size: .; J gene: TRBJ1-5; V gene: TRBV27; D gene: .
CDR3 protein: CASSLFSGGTNYGYTF; CDR3 DNA: TGTGCCAGCAGTTTATTCTCCGGGGGGACTAACTATGGCTACACCTTC; clone size: .; J gene: TRBJ1-2; V gene: TRBV27; D gene: .
CDR3 protein: CASSIPGGGGELFF; CDR3 DNA: TGTGCCAGTAGTATACCCGGGGGAGGCGGGGAGCTGTTTTTT; clone size: .; J gene: TRBJ2-2; V gene: TRBV19; D gene: .
CDR3 protein: CASSPDRGSYNEQFF; CDR3 DNA: TGTGCCAGCAGCCCCGACAGGGGCTCCTACAATGAGCAGTTCTTC; clone size: once; J gene: TRBJ2-1; V gene: TRBV7-2; D gene: TRBD1
CDR3 protein: CASSQTGGTQPQHF; CDR3 DNA: TGTGCCAGCAGTCAGACAGGGGGTACTCAGCCCCAGCATTTT; clone size: .; J gene: TRBJ1-5; V gene: TRBV3-1/TRBV3-2; D gene: TRBD1